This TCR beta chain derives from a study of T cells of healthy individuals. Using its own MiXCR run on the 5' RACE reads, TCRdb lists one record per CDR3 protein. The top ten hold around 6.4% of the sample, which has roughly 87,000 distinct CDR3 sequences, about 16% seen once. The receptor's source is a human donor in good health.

As DNA, the CDR3 is TGTGCCAGCAGTGCACAGGGGGCGGGCACCGGGGAGCTGTTTTTT. The encoded protein is CASSAQGAGTGELFF. The chain is built from TRBV6-1 and TRBJ2-2; 9 nucleotides align to TRBD1. Germline V gene lookup returns CDR1 MNHNS and CDR2 SASEGT. This CDR3 is 15 amino acids long. V trimming: 4 bases; J trimming: 4 bases; junction bases outside the gene matches: 4.